This TCR beta chain appears in the sequencing data of a study of radiation and T cells in renal cell carcinoma. Sequencing used immunoSEQ multiplex PCR; TCRdb keeps in-frame clones, though not all of them. The repertoire includes about 86,000 clones, about 85% of them detected once, and roughly a tenth sits in the top ten. This sample's time point: blood 4 weeks post-SBRT, at nephrectomy. Treatment: 15 Gy SBRT to primary tumor, nephrectomy 4 weeks later. Germline V lookup: CDR1 SGHVS, CDR2 FQNEAQ. Trimming cost V 5 bases and J 5 bases, with 18 bases left between them. There are 15 residues in the CDR3.

The sequencing here drew on blood, taken from a patient whose treatment included radiotherapy and nephrectomy. The sequence derives from a man in his forties or fifties with renal cell carcinoma. This chain links TRBV7-8 with TRBJ2-5; D is unresolved. CDR3: CASSPRPESYETQYF. Here the CDR3 DNA reads TGTGCCAGCAGCCCCAGGCCGGAAAGCTACGAGACCCAGTACTTC.